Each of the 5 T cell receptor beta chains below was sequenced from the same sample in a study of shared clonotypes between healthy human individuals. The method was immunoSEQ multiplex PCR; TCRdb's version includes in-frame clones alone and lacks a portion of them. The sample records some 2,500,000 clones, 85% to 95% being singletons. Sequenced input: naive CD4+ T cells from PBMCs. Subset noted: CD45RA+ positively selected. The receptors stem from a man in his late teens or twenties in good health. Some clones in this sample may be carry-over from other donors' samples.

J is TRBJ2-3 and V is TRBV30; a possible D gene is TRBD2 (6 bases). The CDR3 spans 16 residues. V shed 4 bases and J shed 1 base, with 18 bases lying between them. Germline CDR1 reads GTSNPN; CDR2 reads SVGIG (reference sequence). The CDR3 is CAWNGGLPGGTDTQYF. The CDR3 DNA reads TGTGCCTGGAATGGGGGACTTCCGGGAGGCACAGATACGCAGTATTTT.

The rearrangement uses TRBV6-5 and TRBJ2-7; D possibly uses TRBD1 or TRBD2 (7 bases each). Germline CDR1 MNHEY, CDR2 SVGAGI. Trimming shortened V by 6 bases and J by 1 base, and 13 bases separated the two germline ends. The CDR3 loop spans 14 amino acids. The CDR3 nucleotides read TGTGCCAGCAGGCCAGGGGGGGTTTCCTACGAGCAGTACTTC. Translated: CASRPGGVSYEQYF.

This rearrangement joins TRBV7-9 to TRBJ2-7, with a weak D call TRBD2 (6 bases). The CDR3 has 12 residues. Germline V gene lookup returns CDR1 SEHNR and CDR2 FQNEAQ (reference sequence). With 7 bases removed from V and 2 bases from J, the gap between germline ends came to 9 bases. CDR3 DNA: TGTGCCAGCATTGGGGGGACCTACGAGCAGTACTTC. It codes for CASIGGTYEQYF.

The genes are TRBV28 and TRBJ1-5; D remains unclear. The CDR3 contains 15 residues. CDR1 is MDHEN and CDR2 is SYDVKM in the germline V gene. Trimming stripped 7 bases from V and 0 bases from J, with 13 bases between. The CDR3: CASTWRGLSNQPQHF. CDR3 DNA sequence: TGTGCCAGCACCTGGAGAGGGCTTAGCAATCAGCCCCAGCATTTT.

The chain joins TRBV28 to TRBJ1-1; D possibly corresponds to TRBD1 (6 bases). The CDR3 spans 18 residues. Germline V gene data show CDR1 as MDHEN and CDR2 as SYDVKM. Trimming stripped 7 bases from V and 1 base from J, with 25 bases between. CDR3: CASKDGWGGPLPNTEAFF. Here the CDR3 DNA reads TGTGCCAGCAAGGACGGATGGGGGGGGCCCCTCCCGAACACTGAAGCTTTCTTT.